Listed below are T cell receptor beta chains from one sample, sequenced in a study of blood T cell repertoires in COVID-19. Profiled with immunoSEQ multiplex PCR; TCRdb holds only in-frame clones, not every one. The profile covers roughly 230,000 clones, with 70% to 90% appearing a single time and 5% to 8% taken by the ten largest. The material sequenced was PBMCs or T cells enriched from blood (not recorded which). All receptors derive from a woman aged 45-60 years who had been exposed to COVID-19. Both conserved end residues are part of each CDR3. A D gene is named only where the DNA matches it firmly. Where a row states a size, it is once, few, many or the class of an expanded clone; other rows omit it.

V | size | D | CDR3
TRBV30 | NA | NA | CAWSAGSPLHF
TRBV7-9 | NA | TRBD1 | CASSLWTGLGTDTQYF
TRBV21-1 | NA | NA | CASSKGAGQGSQDYGYTF
TRBV6-5 | NA | NA | CASRRTLRKDAGIYF
TRBV19 | NA | TRBD1 | CASSSPDRGEETQYF
TRBV6-5 | NA | NA | CASSSFRGSEQYF
TRBV5-4 | NA | NA | CASSPDHIGSTDTQYF
TRBV4-2 | NA | TRBD2 | CASSPITSGGPEEQYF
TRBV3-1/TRBV3-2 | NA | TRBD1 | CASSQGGQGGPGYTF
TRBV18 | NA | NA | CASSLGLPKVDEQYF
TRBV30 | NA | NA | CAFRTLYGYTF
TRBV4-2 | once | NA | CASSRDTGSFYGYTF
TRBV7-6 | NA | NA | CASSLGGSTGDEQYF